This T cell receptor beta chain derives from a study of beta chain features in type 1 diabetes. A CD45RO/CCR7/CD25/CD127/CD95/CD27 panel sorted naive, central memory, regulatory and stem cell-like memory CD4+ cells. Expressed TCRB transcripts were sequenced because the isolated RNA had all been reverse transcribed beforehand. Generated by immunoSEQ multiplex PCR, the TCRdb table keeps only in-frame clones and is missing some. Of 600,000 to 750,000 clones listed, roughly 12% were seen once; the top ten hold around 0.12%. Whole-study findings and limits: Moderate yet significant TCRB CDR3 shortening was seen in Type 1 diabetes patients in all four CD4+ subsets. cDNA-based sequencing might over-represent cells highly expressing TCR. Equally in patients and controls, shorter templates might have been favored by PCR. VDJ junctions in type 1 diabetes patients carried more deletions and fewer insertions.

With regard to this clone: Its antigen is currently unknown.

The CDR3 is 15 amino acids. Germline CDR1 is MNHEY and CDR2 is SMNVEV (reference sequence). Trimming removed 5 bases at V and 4 bases at J, with 12 bases between. The sample taken for sequencing was naive CD4+ T cells from blood. The J gene is TRBJ2-6, the V gene TRBV27; D may be TRBD1 (6 bases). The clonotype was recovered from a man aged 25-45 years with type 1 diabetes. CDR3 residues: CASSPLGTGANVLTF. The CDR3 DNA reads TGTGCCAGCAGTCCCCTCGGGACAGGGGCCAACGTCCTGACTTTC.